This T cell receptor beta chain is from a study of patients and donors after allogeneic stem cell transplantation (dated by TCRdb to about 2020). Libraries were built with RT-PCR. TCRdb lists the instrument as NextSeq 550. TCRdb redid the processing of the public reads, applying fastp at Q25 and MiXCR, and retained in-frame beta chains. Each CDR3 protein gets just one entry, which takes the most common genes and DNA from the rows behind it. Recorded for this sample are about 40,000 distinct CDR3 sequences; about 31% of them occurred a single time. Around 72% of the sample is taken by the ten largest. This clonotype appeared a few times. Its cognate antigen has yet to be identified. Qualities for individual bases were not recorded, and no much larger clone is one base off. The CDR3 numbers 16 residues from cysteine through phenylalanine. This entry keeps only the CDR3 DNA: 48 bases, framed from base 1. CDR1 and CDR2 (SQVTM, ANQGSEA) derive from the germline V gene. Cut back by 4 bases and 2 bases, the V and J ends lie 18 bases apart.

Recombination joined TRBV29-1 with TRBJ1-5; there is no confident call for the D gene. This sequence was found in a human donor who was either an allogeneic HSCT recipient or a stem cell or donor lymphocyte infusion donor (not recorded which). It is not recorded whose cells these are; they may come from a transplant donor. The specimen was blood, either unsorted or a sorted T cell fraction (not recorded which). The nucleotide sequence is TGCAGCGTTGGTGATGGAAGCAGGATGGGCAATCAGCCCCAGCATTTT. Its protein is CSVGDGSRMGNQPQHF.